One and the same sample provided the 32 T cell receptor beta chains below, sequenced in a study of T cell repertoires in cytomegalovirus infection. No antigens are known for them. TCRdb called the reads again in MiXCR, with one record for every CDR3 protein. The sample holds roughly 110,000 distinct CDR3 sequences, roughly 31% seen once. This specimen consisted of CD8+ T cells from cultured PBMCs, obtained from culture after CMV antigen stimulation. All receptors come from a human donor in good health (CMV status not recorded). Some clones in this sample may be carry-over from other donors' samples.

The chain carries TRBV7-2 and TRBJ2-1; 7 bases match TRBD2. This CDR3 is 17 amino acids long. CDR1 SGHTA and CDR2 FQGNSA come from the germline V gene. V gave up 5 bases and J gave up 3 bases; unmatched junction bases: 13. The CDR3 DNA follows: TGTGCCAGCAGCCCGAGGGCCGGACTAGAGGGCTACAATGAGCAGTTCTTC. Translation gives CASSPRAGLEGYNEQFF.

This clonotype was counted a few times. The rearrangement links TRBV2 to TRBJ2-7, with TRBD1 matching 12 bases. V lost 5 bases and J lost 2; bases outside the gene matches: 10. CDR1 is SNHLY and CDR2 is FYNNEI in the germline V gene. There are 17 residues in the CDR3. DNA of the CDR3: TGTGCCAGCAGTCAGGGGCCGGGACAGGGGGCTCCCTACGAGCAGTACTTC. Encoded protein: CASSQGPGQGAPYEQYF.

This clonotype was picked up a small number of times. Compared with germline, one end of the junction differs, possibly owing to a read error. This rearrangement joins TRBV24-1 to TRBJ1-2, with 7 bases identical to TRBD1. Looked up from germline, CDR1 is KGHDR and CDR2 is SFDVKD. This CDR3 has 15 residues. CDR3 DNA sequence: TGTGCCACCAGTGACCCCGACAGGGAGAACTTTGGCTACACCTTC. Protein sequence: CATSDPDRENFGYTF.

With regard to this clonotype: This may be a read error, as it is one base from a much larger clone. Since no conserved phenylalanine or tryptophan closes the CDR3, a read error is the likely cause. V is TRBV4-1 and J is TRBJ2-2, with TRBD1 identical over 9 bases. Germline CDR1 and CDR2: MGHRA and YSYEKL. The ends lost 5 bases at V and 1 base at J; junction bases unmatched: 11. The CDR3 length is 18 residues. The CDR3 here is CASSTRSPGQGNTGELFL. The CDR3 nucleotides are TGCGCCAGCAGCACAAGGAGTCCGGGACAGGGGAACACCGGGGAGCTGTTTCTT.

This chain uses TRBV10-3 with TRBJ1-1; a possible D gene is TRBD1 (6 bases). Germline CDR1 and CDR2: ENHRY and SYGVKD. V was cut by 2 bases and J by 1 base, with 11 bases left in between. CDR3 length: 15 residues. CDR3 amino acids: CAISEPGAGNTEAFF. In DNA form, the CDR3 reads TGTGCCATCAGTGAGCCGGGGGCCGGGAACACTGAAGCTTTCTTT.

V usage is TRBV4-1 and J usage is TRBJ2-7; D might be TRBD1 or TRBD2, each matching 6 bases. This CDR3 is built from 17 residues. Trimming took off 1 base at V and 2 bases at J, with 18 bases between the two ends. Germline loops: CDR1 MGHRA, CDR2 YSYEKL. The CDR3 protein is CASSQAGVGGRAYEQYF. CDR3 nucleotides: TGCGCCAGCAGCCAAGCTGGGGTCGGGGGCAGAGCCTACGAGCAGTACTTC.

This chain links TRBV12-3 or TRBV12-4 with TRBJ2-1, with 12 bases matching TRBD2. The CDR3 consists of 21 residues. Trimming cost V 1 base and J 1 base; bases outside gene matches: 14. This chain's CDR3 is CASSLGFGGLAGTGSYNEQFF. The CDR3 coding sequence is TGTGCCAGCAGTTTAGGATTCGGGGGACTAGCGGGTACCGGTTCCTACAATGAGCAGTTCTTC.

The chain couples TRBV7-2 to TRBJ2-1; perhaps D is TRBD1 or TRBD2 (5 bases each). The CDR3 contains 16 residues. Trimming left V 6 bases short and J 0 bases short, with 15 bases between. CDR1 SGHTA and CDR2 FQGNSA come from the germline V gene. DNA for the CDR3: TGTGCCAGCAGACACCTGGGACGCAGCTCCTACAATGAGCAGTTCTTC. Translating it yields CASRHLGRSSYNEQFF.

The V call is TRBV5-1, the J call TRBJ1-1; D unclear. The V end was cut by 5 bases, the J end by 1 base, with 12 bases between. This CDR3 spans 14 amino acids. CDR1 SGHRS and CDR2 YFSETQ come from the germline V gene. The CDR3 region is CASRSPSGNTEAFF. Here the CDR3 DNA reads TGCGCCAGCAGGTCTCCGAGTGGGAACACTGAAGCTTTCTTT.

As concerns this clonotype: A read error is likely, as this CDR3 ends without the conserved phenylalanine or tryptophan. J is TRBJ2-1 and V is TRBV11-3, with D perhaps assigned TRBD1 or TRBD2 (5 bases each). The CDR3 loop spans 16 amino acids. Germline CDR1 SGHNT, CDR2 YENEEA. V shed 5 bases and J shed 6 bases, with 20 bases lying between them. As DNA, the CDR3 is TGTGCCAGCAGCACTAGGGACGGGCCAAACCTCAATGAGCAGTTCCTC. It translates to CASSTRDGPNLNEQFL.

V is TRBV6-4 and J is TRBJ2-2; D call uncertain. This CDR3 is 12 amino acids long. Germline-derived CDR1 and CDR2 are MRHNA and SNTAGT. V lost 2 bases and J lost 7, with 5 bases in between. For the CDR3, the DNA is TGTGCCAGCAGTGACGGTGGCGGGGAGCTGTTTTTT. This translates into CASSDGGGELFF.

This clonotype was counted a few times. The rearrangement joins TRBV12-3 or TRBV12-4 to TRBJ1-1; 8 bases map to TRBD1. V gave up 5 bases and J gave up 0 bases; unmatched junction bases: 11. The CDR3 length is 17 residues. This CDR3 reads CASSLGQGWRLNTEAFF. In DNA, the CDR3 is TGTGCCAGCAGTCTAGGACAGGGATGGAGATTGAACACTGAAGCTTTCTTT.

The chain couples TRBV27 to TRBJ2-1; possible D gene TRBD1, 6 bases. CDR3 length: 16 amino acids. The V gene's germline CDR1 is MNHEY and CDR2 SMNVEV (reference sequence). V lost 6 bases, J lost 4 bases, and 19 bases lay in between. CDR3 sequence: CASSPPGGGAYNEQFF. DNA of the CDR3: TGTGCCAGCAGCCCCCCGGGTGGGGGCGCGTACAATGAGCAGTTCTTC.

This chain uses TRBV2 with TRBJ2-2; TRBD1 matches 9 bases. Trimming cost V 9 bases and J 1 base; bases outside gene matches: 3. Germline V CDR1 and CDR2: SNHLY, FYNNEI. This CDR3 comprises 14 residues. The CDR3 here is CARGTGQNTGELFF. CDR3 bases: TGTGCCAGGGGGACAGGGCAGAACACCGGGGAGCTGTTTTTT.

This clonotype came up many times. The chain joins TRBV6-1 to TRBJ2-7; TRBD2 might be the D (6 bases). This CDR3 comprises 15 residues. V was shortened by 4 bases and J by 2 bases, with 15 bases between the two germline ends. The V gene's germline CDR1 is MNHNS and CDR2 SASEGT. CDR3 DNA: TGTGCCAGCAGTGCCGACAGCTCGGGGGCCTACGAGCAGTACTTC. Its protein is CASSADSSGAYEQYF.

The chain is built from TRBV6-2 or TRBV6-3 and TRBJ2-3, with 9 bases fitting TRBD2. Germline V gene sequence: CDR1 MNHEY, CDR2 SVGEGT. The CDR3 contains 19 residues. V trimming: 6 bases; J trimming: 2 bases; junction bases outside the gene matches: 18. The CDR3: CASSSGTSSIPRHTDTQYF. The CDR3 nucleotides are TGTGCCAGCAGCTCCGGGACTAGCTCCATTCCCCGTCACACAGATACGCAGTATTTT.

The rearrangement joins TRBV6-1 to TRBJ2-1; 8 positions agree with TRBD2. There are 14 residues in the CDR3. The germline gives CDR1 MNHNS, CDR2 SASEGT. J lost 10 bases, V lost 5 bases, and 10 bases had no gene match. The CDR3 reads CASSPRGGRTEQFF. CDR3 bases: TGTGCCAGCAGTCCCCGGGGGGGGCGGACAGAGCAGTTCTTC.

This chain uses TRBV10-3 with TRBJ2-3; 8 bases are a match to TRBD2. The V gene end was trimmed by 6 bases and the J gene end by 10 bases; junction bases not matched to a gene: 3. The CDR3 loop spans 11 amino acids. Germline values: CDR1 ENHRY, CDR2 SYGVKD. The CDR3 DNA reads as TGTGCCATCAGCAAAGCGGGGGCGCAGTATTTT. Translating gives CAISKAGAQYF.

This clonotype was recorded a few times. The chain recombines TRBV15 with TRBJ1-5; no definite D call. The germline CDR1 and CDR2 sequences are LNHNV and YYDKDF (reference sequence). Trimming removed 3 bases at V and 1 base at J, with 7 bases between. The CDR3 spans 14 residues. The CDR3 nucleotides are TGTGCCACCAGCAGGCCGGACAGCAATCAGCCCCAGCATTTT. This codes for CATSRPDSNQPQHF.

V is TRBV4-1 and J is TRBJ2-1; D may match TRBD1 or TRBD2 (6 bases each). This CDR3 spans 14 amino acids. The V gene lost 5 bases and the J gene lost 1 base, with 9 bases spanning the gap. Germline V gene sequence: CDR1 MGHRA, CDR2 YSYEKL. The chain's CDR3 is CASSKGGSYNEQFF. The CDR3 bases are TGCGCCAGCAGCAAAGGGGGGTCCTACAATGAGCAGTTCTTC.

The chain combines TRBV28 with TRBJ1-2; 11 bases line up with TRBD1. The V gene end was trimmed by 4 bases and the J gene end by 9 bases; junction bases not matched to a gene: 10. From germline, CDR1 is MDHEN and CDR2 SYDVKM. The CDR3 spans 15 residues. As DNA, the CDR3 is TGTGCCAGCAGTTCGGACAGGGGGCGTGAGAATAGCTACACCTTC. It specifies CASSSDRGRENSYTF.

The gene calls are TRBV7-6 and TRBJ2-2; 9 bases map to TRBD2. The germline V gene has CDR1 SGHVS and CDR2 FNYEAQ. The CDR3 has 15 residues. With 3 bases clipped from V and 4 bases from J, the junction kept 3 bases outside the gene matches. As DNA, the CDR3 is TGTGCCAGCAGCTTTAGCGGGGGCCGCACCGGGGAGCTGTTTTTT. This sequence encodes CASSFSGGRTGELFF.

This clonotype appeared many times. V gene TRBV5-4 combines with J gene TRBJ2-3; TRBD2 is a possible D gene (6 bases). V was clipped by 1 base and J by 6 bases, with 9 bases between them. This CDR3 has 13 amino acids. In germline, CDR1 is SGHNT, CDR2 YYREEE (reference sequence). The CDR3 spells CASSLTSSDTQYF. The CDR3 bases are TGTGCCAGCAGCTTGACTAGCTCGGATACGCAGTATTTT.

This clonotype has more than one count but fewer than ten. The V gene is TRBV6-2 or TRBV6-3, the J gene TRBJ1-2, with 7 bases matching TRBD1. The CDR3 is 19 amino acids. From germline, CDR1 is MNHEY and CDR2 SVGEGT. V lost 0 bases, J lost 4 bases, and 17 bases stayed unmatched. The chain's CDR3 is CASSYSKLQGKFGVYGYTF. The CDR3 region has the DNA TGTGCCAGCAGTTACTCGAAACTACAGGGGAAGTTTGGCGTCTATGGCTACACCTTC.

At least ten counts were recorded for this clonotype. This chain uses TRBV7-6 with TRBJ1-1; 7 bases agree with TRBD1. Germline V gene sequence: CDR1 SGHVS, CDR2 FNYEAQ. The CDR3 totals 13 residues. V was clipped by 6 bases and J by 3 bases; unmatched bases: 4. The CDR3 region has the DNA TGTGCCAGCAGGGGGACAGACCACACTGAAGCTTTCTTT. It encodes CASRGTDHTEAFF.

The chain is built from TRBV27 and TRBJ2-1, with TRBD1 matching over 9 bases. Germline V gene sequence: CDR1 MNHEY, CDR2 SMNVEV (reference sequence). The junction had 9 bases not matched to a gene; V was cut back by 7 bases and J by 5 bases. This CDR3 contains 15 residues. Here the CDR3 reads CASNLQGASHNEQFF. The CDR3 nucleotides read TGTGCCAGCAACCTACAGGGGGCGAGCCACAATGAGCAGTTCTTC.

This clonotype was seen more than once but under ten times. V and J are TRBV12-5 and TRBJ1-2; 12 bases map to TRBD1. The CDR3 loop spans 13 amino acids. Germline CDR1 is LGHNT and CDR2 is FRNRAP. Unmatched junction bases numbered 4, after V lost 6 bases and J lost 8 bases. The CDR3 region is CASGPGTGGGYTF. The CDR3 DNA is TGTGCTAGTGGACCCGGGACAGGGGGCGGCTACACCTTC.

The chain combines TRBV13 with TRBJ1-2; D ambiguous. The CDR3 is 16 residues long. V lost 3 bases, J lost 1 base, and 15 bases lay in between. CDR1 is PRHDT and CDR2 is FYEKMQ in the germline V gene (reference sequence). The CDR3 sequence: CASSFGFREINYGYTF. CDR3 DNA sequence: TGTGCCAGCAGCTTTGGGTTCCGGGAAATTAACTATGGCTACACCTTC.

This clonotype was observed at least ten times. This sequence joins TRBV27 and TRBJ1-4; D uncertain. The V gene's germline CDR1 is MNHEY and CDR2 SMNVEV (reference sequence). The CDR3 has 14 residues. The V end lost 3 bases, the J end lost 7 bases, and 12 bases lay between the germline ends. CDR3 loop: CASSLRGAGEKLFF. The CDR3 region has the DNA TGTGCCAGCAGTTTGCGGGGTGCGGGTGAAAAACTGTTTTTT.

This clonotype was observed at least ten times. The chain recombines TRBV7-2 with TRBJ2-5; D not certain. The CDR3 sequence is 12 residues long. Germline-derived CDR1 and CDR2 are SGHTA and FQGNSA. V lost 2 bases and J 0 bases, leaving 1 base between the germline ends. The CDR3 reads CASSLYQETQYF. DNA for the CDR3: TGTGCCAGCAGCTTATACCAAGAGACCCAGTACTTC.

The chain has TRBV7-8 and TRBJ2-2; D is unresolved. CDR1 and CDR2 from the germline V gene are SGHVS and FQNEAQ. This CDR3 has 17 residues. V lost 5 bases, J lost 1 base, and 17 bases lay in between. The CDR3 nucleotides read TGTGCCAGCAGCCGACCGGGCCATCAAGTGAACACCGGGGAGCTGTTTTTT. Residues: CASSRPGHQVNTGELFF. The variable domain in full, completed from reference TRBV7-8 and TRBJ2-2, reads GAGVSQSPRYKVAKRGQDVALRCDPISGHVSLFWYQQALGQGPEFLTYFQNEAQLDKSGLPSDRFFAERPEGSVSTLKIQRTQQEDSAVYLCASSRPGHQVNTGELFFGEGSRLTVL.

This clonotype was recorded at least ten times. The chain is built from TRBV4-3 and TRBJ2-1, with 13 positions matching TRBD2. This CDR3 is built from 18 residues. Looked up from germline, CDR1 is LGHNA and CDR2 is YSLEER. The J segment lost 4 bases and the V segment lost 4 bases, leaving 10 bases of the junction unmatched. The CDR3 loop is CASSLLPTSGGEYNEQFF. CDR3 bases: TGCGCCAGCAGCCTCCTCCCCACTAGCGGGGGGGAATACAATGAGCAGTTCTTC.